Listed here are 29 T cell receptor beta chains from one sample, sequenced in a study of blood T cell repertoires in COVID-19. Only in-frame clones appear in the TCRdb table, and some are missing; sequencing was by immunoSEQ multiplex PCR. The sample includes nearly 35,000 clones, around 87% of them seen just once. The sequencing sample was made of peripheral blood. The receptors here all came from a human donor in a cohort sampled during active COVID-19.

The chain is built from TRBV4-1 and TRBJ2-1; 11 positions match TRBD2. This CDR3 region has 17 residues. Losses at the gene ends were 3 bases for V and 6 bases for J; bases not matched to a gene: 10. In germline, CDR1 is MGHRA, CDR2 YSYEKL. The CDR3 nucleotides read TGCGCCAGCAGCCACAAGACCGGGACTAGCGGTGCCAATGAGCAGTTCTTC. Amino acids: CASSHKTGTSGANEQFF.

This chain uses TRBV3-1 (or the pseudogene TRBV3-2) with TRBJ2-3, with TRBD1 as a possible D gene (6 bases). The CDR3 is 12 amino acids. Trimming left V 4 bases short and J 6 bases short, with 8 bases between. The germline V gene has CDR1 LGHDT and CDR2 YNNKEL (reference sequence). CDR3 sequence reads: CASSPRGDTQYF. CDR3 coding DNA: TGTGCCAGCAGCCCCAGGGGTGATACGCAGTATTTT.

This chain joins TRBV7-9 and TRBJ2-3, with 8 bases aligning to TRBD1. The germline CDR1 and CDR2 sequences are SEHNR and FQNEAQ (reference sequence). The length of the CDR3 is 16 residues. J was trimmed by 1 base and V by 5 bases; bases with no gene match: 8. CDR3 DNA sequence: TGTGCCAGCAGCATTTTCAGGGGGCACCGCACAGATACGCAGTATTTT. It codes for CASSIFRGHRTDTQYF.

The chain combines TRBV5-1 with TRBJ1-1, with 10 positions matching TRBD1. V was pared by 4 bases and J by 5 bases, with 11 bases of the junction left unmatched. Germline V gene data show CDR1 as SGHRS and CDR2 as YFSETQ. This CDR3 has 16 amino acids. CDR3 DNA sequence: TGCGCCAGCAGCAATTCACCGACAGGGGGCGTAACTGAAGCTTTCTTT. Its translation: CASSNSPTGGVTEAFF.

The rearrangement uses TRBV27 and TRBJ2-2; TRBD1 agrees at 10 bases. V shed 6 bases, J shed 5 bases, and the junction held 6 bases outside the gene matches. The germline CDR1 and CDR2 sequences are MNHEY and SMNVEV (reference sequence). The CDR3 is made up of 15 amino acids. The CDR3 spells CASRRDRGWTGELFF. For the CDR3, the DNA is TGTGCCAGCAGGCGGGACAGGGGTTGGACCGGGGAGCTGTTTTTT.

The chain has TRBV24-1 and TRBJ1-1, with D maybe TRBD1 (6 bases). The CDR3 length is 14 residues. Germline CDR1 reads KGHDR; CDR2 reads SFDVKD. V was cut by 2 bases and J by 6 bases, with 12 bases left in between. This CDR3 reads CATSDSQGSAEAFF. As DNA, the CDR3 is TGTGCCACCAGTGATTCACAGGGATCCGCTGAAGCTTTCTTT.

The chain carries TRBV9 and TRBJ1-1; D is unclear. The CDR3 loop spans 14 amino acids. Trimming cost V 2 bases and J 1 base, with 9 bases left between them. Per the germline V gene, CDR1 is SGDLS and CDR2 is YYNGEE. This CDR3 is CASSVNSGNTEAFF. CDR3 DNA: TGTGCCAGCAGCGTTAACAGTGGGAACACTGAAGCTTTCTTT.

This rearrangement joins TRBV9 to TRBJ1-3; D gene ambiguous. The V end was cut by 0 bases, the J end by 4 bases, with 14 bases between. The CDR3 spans 16 residues. From germline, CDR1 is SGDLS and CDR2 YYNGEE. CDR3 sequence: CASSVASGEAGNTIYF. CDR3 coding DNA: TGTGCCAGCAGCGTAGCTTCCGGAGAGGCGGGAAACACCATATATTTT.

The CDR3 spells CASSLDAGLGELFF. In nucleotides, the CDR3 is TGCGCCAGCAGCTTGGATGCGGGTCTCGGGGAGCTGTTTTTT. The chain links TRBV5-1 to TRBJ2-2; D is perhaps TRBD2 (5 bases). Trimming left V 0 bases short and J 7 bases short, with 10 bases between. CDR1 and CDR2 (germline): SGHRS, YFSETQ. The CDR3 is made up of 14 amino acids.

V gene TRBV4-3 combines with J gene TRBJ2-7; D possibly corresponds to TRBD2 (6 bases). The V end was cut by 0 bases, the J end by 3 bases, with 6 bases between. Looked up from germline, CDR1 is LGHNA and CDR2 is YSLEER. The CDR3 contains 13 residues. The CDR3 region is CASSQDGGYEQYF. The CDR3 nucleotides are TGCGCCAGCAGCCAAGACGGGGGCTACGAGCAGTACTTC.

This rearrangement joins TRBV6-6 to TRBJ2-2; 12 nucleotides agree with TRBD1. This CDR3 comprises 15 residues. Germline-derived CDR1 and CDR2 are MNHNY and SVGAGI (reference sequence). V was pared by 8 bases and J by 6 bases, with 7 bases of the junction left unmatched. The CDR3 spells CASREGTGGPGELFF. CDR3 DNA sequence: TGTGCCAGCCGGGAGGGGACAGGGGGCCCCGGGGAGCTGTTTTTT.

The chain carries TRBV15 and TRBJ2-7; TRBD1 matches 8 bases. The CDR3 sequence is 15 residues long. The germline gives CDR1 LNHNV, CDR2 YYDKDF (reference sequence). J lost 4 bases, V lost 0 bases, and 5 bases had no gene match. This CDR3 reads CATSRDSDRAYEQYF. The DNA for the CDR3 is TGTGCCACCAGCAGAGATTCGGACAGGGCTTACGAGCAGTACTTC.

The J gene is TRBJ1-3, the V gene TRBV11-2; D is unclear. V lost 5 bases, J lost 0 bases, and 8 bases lay in between. CDR1 and CDR2 from the germline V gene are SGHAT and FQNNGV. The CDR3 loop spans 14 amino acids. CDR3 amino acids: CASSNANSGNTIYF. The CDR3 DNA sequence: TGTGCCAGCAGCAACGCGAACTCTGGAAACACCATATATTTT.

V and J are TRBV27 and TRBJ1-1; 7 bases line up with TRBD1. The CDR3 has 16 residues. The germline CDR1 and CDR2 sequences are MNHEY and SMNVEV (reference sequence). With 5 bases clipped from V and 10 bases from J, the junction kept 19 bases outside the gene matches. CDR3 protein: CASSPISRQGGMRAFF. The CDR3, as DNA: TGTGCCAGCAGTCCAATCTCCCGACAGGGTGGAATGCGAGCTTTCTTT.

The chain links TRBV7-2 to TRBJ2-3; D is uncertain. Germline V lookup: CDR1 SGHTA, CDR2 FQGNSA. V dropped 2 bases and J dropped 0 bases, with 9 bases sitting between them. The CDR3 spans 15 residues. The CDR3 DNA reads TGTGCCAGCAGCTTACAGTCGACTAGCACAGATACGCAGTATTTT. It is translated as CASSLQSTSTDTQYF.

The CDR3 DNA reads as TGTGCCAGCAGTCTGGACAGGATATATTACGAGCAGTACTTC. It yields the protein CASSLDRIYYEQYF. J is TRBJ2-7 and V is TRBV5-6; TRBD1 matches at 7 bases. Unmatched junction bases numbered 9, after V lost 5 bases and J lost 4 bases. The CDR3 covers 14 residues. From germline, CDR1 is SGHDT and CDR2 YYEEEE.

The chain is built from TRBV12-3 or TRBV12-4 and TRBJ2-4; weak D call: TRBD2 (5 bases). V lost 7 bases and J 1 base, leaving 8 bases between the germline ends. This CDR3 spans 13 amino acids. The CDR3 bases are TGTGCCAGCACCGAGGGTGCCAAAAACATTCAGTACTTC. Its protein product is CASTEGAKNIQYF.

The chain carries TRBV7-2 and TRBJ1-2; D is possibly TRBD1 (6 bases). Trimming took 5 bases from V and 7 from J, leaving 20 bases between them. The CDR3 has 15 amino acids. The germline CDR1 and CDR2 sequences are SGHTA and FQGNSA. This CDR3 reads CASSPPYGGKGGYTF. DNA for the CDR3: TGTGCCAGCAGCCCACCTTATGGGGGCAAGGGTGGCTACACCTTC.

The chain has TRBV9 and TRBJ2-3, with D possibly matching TRBD1 (6 bases). Germline V gene lookup returns CDR1 SGDLS and CDR2 YYNGEE. CDR3 length: 13 amino acids. Trimming removed 2 bases from V and 5 bases from J, with 9 bases in between. CDR3 loop: CASSVLGGDTQYF. CDR3 DNA: TGTGCCAGCAGCGTTCTAGGGGGAGATACGCAGTATTTT.

The chain combines TRBV5-4 with TRBJ1-1; unclear D gene. CDR1 and CDR2 (germline): SGHNT, YYREEE (reference sequence). V was trimmed by 0 bases and J by 0 bases, leaving 9 bases between them. The CDR3 spans 15 residues. The CDR3 nucleotides read TGTGCCAGCAGCTTGGTGGGCCCCATGAACACTGAAGCTTTCTTT. Amino acids: CASSLVGPMNTEAFF.

The genes are TRBV7-9 and TRBJ1-1; a possible D gene is TRBD1 (5 bases). The germline CDR1 and CDR2 sequences are SEHNR and FQNEAQ (reference sequence). The CDR3 loop spans 14 amino acids. Trimming cost V 3 bases and J 5 bases, with 13 bases left between them. The CDR3 bases are TGTGCCAGCAGCTTTCGGCGGGGGGGAACTGAAGCTTTCTTT. This sequence encodes CASSFRRGGTEAFF.

This clone was picked up one time. The chain has TRBV5-1 and TRBJ1-2; 7 nucleotides line up with TRBD1. The CDR3 consists of 14 residues. V was pared by 2 bases and J by 7 bases, with 8 bases of the junction left unmatched. Germline CDR1 is SGHRS and CDR2 is YFSETQ. CDR3 DNA sequence: TGCGCCAGCAGCTTAACAACAGGGGCGGGTGGCTACACCTTC. This sequence encodes CASSLTTGAGGYTF.

The chain uses TRBV18 and TRBJ1-1, with TRBD1 as a possible D gene (6 bases). This CDR3 contains 13 residues. CDR1 and CDR2 from the germline V gene are KGHSH and LQKENI. V lost 0 bases, J lost 8 bases, and 10 bases lay in between. DNA for the CDR3: TGTGCCAGCTCACCACCAAGCAGGGGCGAAGCTTTCTTT. This gives the protein CASSPPSRGEAFF. The whole variable domain, remainder taken from reference TRBV18 and TRBJ1-1, is NAGVMQNPRHLVRRRGQEARLRCSPMKGHSHVYWYRQLPEEGLKFMVYLQKENIIDESGMPKERFSAEFPKEGPSILRIQQVVRGDSAAYFCASSPPSRGEAFFGQGTRLTVV.

The rearrangement links TRBV27 to TRBJ1-1; 11 positions agree with TRBD1. The CDR3 loop spans 15 amino acids. The germline gives CDR1 MNHEY, CDR2 SMNVEV (reference sequence). V lost 2 bases and J lost 10; bases outside the gene matches: 9. DNA of the CDR3: TGTGCCAGCAGTTTAAGGTGGACAGGGGGCGCGGGAGCTTTCTTT. The encoded protein is CASSLRWTGGAGAFF.

The DNA of the CDR3 is TGTGCCAGCAGTCTTATCCCGGGACAGGGGTATGGCTACACCTTC. Protein: CASSLIPGQGYGYTF. The chain is built from TRBV28 and TRBJ1-2; 10 bases are a match to TRBD1. Trimming took 5 bases from V and 5 from J; bases not matched to a gene: 8. CDR1 and CDR2 (germline): MDHEN, SYDVKM. This CDR3 region has 15 residues.

The V gene is TRBV5-1, the J gene TRBJ2-5; TRBD1 agrees at 7 bases. The germline gives CDR1 SGHRS, CDR2 YFSETQ. The CDR3 is 16 amino acids. The ends lost 2 bases at V and 1 base at J; junction bases unmatched: 8. The CDR3, as DNA: TGCGCCAGCAGCTTTAACCGACAGGGCGGCCAAGAGACCCAGTACTTC. It codes for CASSFNRQGGQETQYF.

This rearrangement joins TRBV28 to TRBJ2-5; 8 bases agree with TRBD1. Germline CDR1 MDHEN, CDR2 SYDVKM. Germline trimming cut 5 bases from V and 4 bases from J; bases unmatched to any gene: 9. The CDR3 has 15 amino acids. The CDR3 region has the DNA TGTGCCAGCAGTGCCCCAGGGGGCGCGAGAGAGACCCAGTACTTC. Its translation is CASSAPGGARETQYF. Full variable domain (remainder filled in from reference TRBV28 and TRBJ2-5): DVKVTQSSRYLVKRTGEKVFLECVQDMDHENMFWYRQDPGLGLRLIYFSYDVKMKEKGDIPEGYSVSREKKERFSLILESASTNQTSMYLCASSAPGGARETQYFGPGTRLLVL.

The V and J genes are TRBV6-5 and TRBJ1-3; D is unresolved. Between the trimmed V and J ends, which lost 2 bases and 3 bases, there was a span of 14 bases. The CDR3 spans 16 residues. The germline V gene has CDR1 MNHEY and CDR2 SVGAGI. CDR3 sequence (DNA): TGTGCCAGCAGTTACCGAAGCAACCGGGGTGGAAACACCATATATTTT. As protein: CASSYRSNRGGNTIYF.

This chain connects TRBV19 to TRBJ1-6; 8 positions agree with TRBD1. The CDR3 consists of 14 residues. Per germline, CDR1 LNHDA and CDR2 SQIVND (reference sequence). Trimming removed 5 bases from V and 12 bases from J; junction bases left unmatched: 9. As DNA, the CDR3 is TGTGCCAGTAGTGTTGACAGGGGAAATCGACCCCTCCACTTT. As protein: CASSVDRGNRPLHF. Using reference TRBV19 and TRBJ1-6 for the parts outside the CDR3, the full variable domain is DGGITQSPKYLFRKEGQNVTLSCEQNLNHDAMYWYRQDPGQGLRLIYYSQIVNDFQKGDIAEGYSVSREKKESFPLTVTSAQKNPTAFYLCASSVDRGNRPLHFGNGTRLTVT.